The 23 T cell receptor beta chains below all came from one sample that was sequenced in a study of post-analysis software for immune sequencing data. Study results and limitations: Included in a set of four or five TRBV segments more frequent in patients than controls were TRBV5-6, TRBV5-1 and TRBV20-1.

Tagging with unique molecular identifiers was a feature of the TCR beta cDNA libraries. Each CDR3 protein is one row after TCRdb ran MiXCR on the PCR reads. Among under 200,000 distinct CDR3 sequences listed, 29% were seen once. The antigens these receptors bind are not known. The sequenced sample consisted of blood. The receptors shown here come from a girl under 18 with multiple sclerosis.

J is TRBJ2-5 and V is TRBV15, with D perhaps being TRBD1 or TRBD2 (5 bases each). The germline V and J ends were trimmed by 2 bases and 12 bases, with 16 bases remaining between them. The germline V gene has CDR1 LNHNV and CDR2 YYDKDF (reference sequence). This CDR3 region has 13 residues. CDR3 nucleotide sequence: TGTGCCACCAGCAGACCACCCGGGGCAGGCAAGTACTTC. This encodes CATSRPPGAGKYF. Together with reference TRBV15 and TRBJ2-5, the CDR3 gives the full variable domain: DAMVIQNPRYQVTQFGKPVTLSCSQTLNHNVMYWYQQKSSQAPKLLFHYYDKDFNNEADTPDNFQSRRPNTSFCFLDIRSPGLGDTAMYLCATSRPPGAGKYFGPGTRLLVL.

This clonotype was observed many times. This chain uses TRBV7-2 with TRBJ2-1; 9 bases map to TRBD2. Trimming removed 1 base from V and 14 bases from J; junction bases left unmatched: 6. Germline V CDR1 and CDR2: SGHTA, FQGNSA. The CDR3 has 13 amino acids. Here the CDR3 DNA reads TGTGCCAGCAGCTTAGGGCTAGCGGGACATAAGTTCTTC. Translating gives CASSLGLAGHKFF.

In its sample, this clonotype was seen many times. The chain recombines TRBV4-1 with TRBJ2-3; 14 bases line up with TRBD2. The CDR3 contains 17 residues. The ends lost 0 bases at V and 5 bases at J; junction bases unmatched: 4. CDR1 and CDR2 (germline): MGHRA, YSYEKL. The CDR3 DNA follows: TGCGCCAGCAGCCAAGAGACTAGCGGGGGGGCGAAAGATACGCAGTATTTT. As protein: CASSQETSGGAKDTQYF.

The gene calls are TRBV9 and TRBJ2-7; a possible D gene is TRBD1 (7 bases). V was clipped by 0 bases and J by 7 bases, with 14 bases between them. The CDR3 has 14 residues. The germline V gene encodes CDR1 SGDLS and CDR2 YYNGEE. CDR3 nucleotides: TGTGCCAGCAGCGTAGTCGCCAGGGGGGATGAGCAGTACTTC. Its protein is CASSVVARGDEQYF.

With respect to this clonotype: One base away lies a much larger clone, so this may be a sequencing read error. This chain connects TRBV24-1 to TRBJ2-7; 7 nucleotides match TRBD1. Germline V CDR1 and CDR2: KGHDR, SFDVKD. The CDR3 sequence is 15 residues long. V dropped 4 bases and J dropped 12; count of bases not matched to a gene: 17. CDR3 nucleotide sequence: TGTGCCACCAGTGACCCGACAGGGAGTGGAGAGACCCGGTACTTC. Protein product: CATSDPTGSGETRYF.

This clonotype showed up many times. This sequence joins TRBV7-9 and TRBJ2-3, with D unclear. The CDR3 consists of 14 residues. V gave up 8 bases and J gave up 0 bases, with 12 bases separating them. In germline, CDR1 is SEHNR, CDR2 FQNEAQ (reference sequence). The CDR3 nucleotides read TGTGCCAGCGGAAAATCCGGGAGCACAGATACGCAGTATTTT. It encodes CASGKSGSTDTQYF.

This clonotype showed up many times. The chain links TRBV4-1 to TRBJ2-1, with 8 nucleotides matching TRBD1. Germline V lookup: CDR1 MGHRA, CDR2 YSYEKL. V was pared by 1 base and J by 0 bases, with 8 bases of the junction left unmatched. This CDR3 comprises 18 residues. The chain's CDR3 is CASSQVRGGQGSYNEQFF. For the CDR3, the DNA is TGCGCCAGCAGCCAAGTGAGAGGCGGACAGGGCTCCTACAATGAGCAGTTCTTC.

This clonotype was detected a few times. The V call is TRBV10-2, the J call TRBJ2-5; the D is unclear. Germline CDR1 reads WSHSY; CDR2 reads SAAADI. The length of the CDR3 is 15 residues. V gave up 3 bases and J gave up 0 bases, with 11 bases separating them. Here the CDR3 reads CASSERGSYQETQYF. In DNA form, the CDR3 reads TGCGCCAGCAGTGAACGCGGCTCGTACCAAGAGACCCAGTACTTC.

This clonotype has ten or more counts. The rearrangement uses TRBV20-1 and TRBJ2-4; D is possibly TRBD2 (5 bases). Looked up from germline, CDR1 is DFQATT and CDR2 is SNEGSKA (reference sequence). The CDR3 loop spans 15 amino acids. V was shortened by 0 bases and J by 0 bases, with 9 bases between the two germline ends. CDR3 bases: TGCAGTGCTAGAGATTTCAGCGGAGCCAAAAACATTCAGTACTTC. It specifies CSARDFSGAKNIQYF.

About this clonotype itself: A read error is possible here, since a much larger clone lies one base away. V is TRBV20-1 and J is TRBJ1-1, with TRBD1 matching over 8 bases. From germline, CDR1 is DFQATT and CDR2 SNEGSKA (reference sequence). After removal of 2 bases from V and 1 base from J, the junction contained 6 bases not matched to a gene. This CDR3 has 15 amino acids. The CDR3 region has the DNA TGCAGTGCTAGACCGAGCAGGGGGCGGAACACTGAAGCTTTCTTT. Amino acid sequence: CSARPSRGRNTEAFF.

CDR3 protein: CATSESGTARDTQYF. CDR3 DNA sequence: TGTGCCACCAGTGAATCTGGGACAGCCCGAGATACGCAGTATTTT. The chain carries TRBV24-1 and TRBJ2-3; 7 nucleotides align to TRBD1. Trimming removed 4 bases from V and 5 bases from J; junction bases left unmatched: 8. Germline V lookup: CDR1 KGHDR, CDR2 SFDVKD. The CDR3 contains 15 residues.

This clonotype occurred many times. The chain links TRBV6-2 or TRBV6-3 to TRBJ2-6; D gene unclear. Germline V gene lookup returns CDR1 MNHEY and CDR2 SVGEGT. The CDR3 is 17 amino acids. Trimming took 0 bases from V and 1 from J, leaving 10 bases between them. As DNA, the CDR3 is TGTGCCAGCAGTTACTCGTTATGGCAGTCTGGGGCCAACGTCCTGACTTTC. Translation gives CASSYSLWQSGANVLTF.

This clonotype was seen only a few times. With a much larger clone just one base away, this may be a read error. The rearrangement links TRBV29-1 to TRBJ2-5; D is perhaps TRBD2 (6 bases). V was trimmed by 7 bases and J by 11 bases, leaving 23 bases between them. Germline CDR1 SQVTM, CDR2 ANQGSEA. This CDR3 spans 13 amino acids. The CDR3 spells CSAARREVAEQYF. The CDR3 DNA is TGCAGCGCGGCGAGGAGGGAAGTGGCTGAGCAGTACTTC.

The rearrangement uses TRBV11-2 and TRBJ2-1, with D possibly being TRBD2 (5 bases). The CDR3 is 15 residues long. The V and J ends lost 1 base and 3 bases respectively, with 10 bases between them. Germline loops: CDR1 SGHAT, CDR2 FQNNGV. The CDR3 sequence is CASSLGASRYNEQFF. The DNA for the CDR3 is TGTGCCAGCAGCTTAGGTGCTAGCCGCTACAATGAGCAGTTCTTC. Combining the CDR3 with reference TRBV11-2 and TRBJ2-1 gives the whole variable domain EAGVAQSPRYKIIEKRQSVAFWCNPISGHATLYWYQQILGQGPKLLIQFQNNGVVDDSQLPKDRFSAERLKGVDSTLKIQPAKLEDSAVYLCASSLGASRYNEQFFGPGTRLTVL.

This clonotype was detected many times. The chain has TRBV5-1 and TRBJ2-1, with TRBD2 as a possible D gene (5 bases). CDR3 length equals 13 residues. Germline CDR1 reads SGHRS; CDR2 reads YFSETQ. Trimming removed 2 bases from V and 9 bases from J, with 12 bases in between. CDR3 in DNA: TGCGCCAGCAGCTTATTAGGGAGCGGTGAGCAGTTCTTC. It yields the protein CASSLLGSGEQFF.

The rearrangement links TRBV5-1 to TRBJ2-7; perhaps TRBD1 as D (7 bases). CDR1 is SGHRS, CDR2 YFSETQ, per germline. The CDR3 length is 18 residues. Trimming cost V 6 bases and J 7 bases, with 32 bases left between them. CDR3 sequence (DNA): TGCGCCAGCACCCGGACAGGCCTCAAGGGACTTTCTCTCGCGGAGCAGTACTTC. Translated, it gives CASTRTGLKGLSLAEQYF.

This clonotype was seen more than once but under ten times. The V and J genes are TRBV20-1 and TRBJ2-5; 7 bases are shared with TRBD1. Trimming cost V 5 bases and J 2 bases; bases outside gene matches: 11. The CDR3 is made up of 15 amino acids. Looked up from germline, CDR1 is DFQATT and CDR2 is SNEGSKA (reference sequence). CDR3 sequence: CSAQRDPGGQETQYF. CDR3 DNA sequence: TGCAGTGCTCAAAGAGATCCAGGGGGTCAAGAGACCCAGTACTTC.

The table lists this clonotype with a few counts. V and J are TRBV20-1 and TRBJ2-5; no clear D. The J call is uncertain, as TRBJ2-7 better fits the DNA end. CDR1 DFQATT and CDR2 SNEGSKA come from the germline V gene (reference sequence). The CDR3 has 13 amino acids. The CDR3 is CSATDPSTYEQYF. The CDR3 DNA is TGCAGTGCCACGGATCCGTCCACCTACGAGCAGTACTTC.

The V call is TRBV5-1, the J call TRBJ2-3; maybe TRBD2 (5 bases). V gave up 0 bases and J gave up 5 bases, with 13 bases separating them. This CDR3 is 15 amino acids long. Germline V CDR1 and CDR2: SGHRS, YFSETQ. The CDR3 region is CASSLDTSTGDTQYF. CDR3 sequence (DNA): TGCGCCAGCAGCTTGGATACTAGTACTGGAGATACGCAGTATTTT.

V and J are TRBV30 and TRBJ1-2; 11 positions match TRBD1. Germline values: CDR1 GTSNPN, CDR2 SVGIG (reference sequence). V gave up 3 bases and J gave up 7 bases; unmatched junction bases: 4. This CDR3 contains 13 residues. CDR3 sequence (DNA): TGTGCCTGGAGGGGACAGGGGGTTGGTGGCTACACCTTC. Translation gives CAWRGQGVGGYTF.

This clonotype was observed a handful of times. The chain is built from TRBV20-1 and TRBJ1-2; 7 nucleotides agree with TRBD1. V shed 6 bases, J shed 8 bases, and the junction held 18 bases outside the gene matches. The CDR3 has 15 amino acids. Germline V gives CDR1 DFQATT, CDR2 SNEGSKA (reference sequence). The CDR3, as DNA: TGCAGTGCAATAAACCGCCAAGGGACAGTGGTAGGCTACACCTTC. This gives the protein CSAINRQGTVVGYTF.

This clonotype was detected many times. The chain joins TRBV6-1 to TRBJ2-1; 9 nucleotides agree with TRBD1. This CDR3 is 12 amino acids long. The germline V gene has CDR1 MNHNS and CDR2 SASEGT. The junction had 6 bases not matched to a gene; V was cut back by 10 bases and J by 8 bases. The CDR3 is CATSDRGYEQFF. The CDR3 DNA reads as TGTGCCACTTCGGACAGGGGTTATGAGCAGTTCTTC.

This clonotype was detected only a few times. The chain uses TRBV5-1 and TRBJ2-3, with a weak D call TRBD1 (7 bases). Trimming pared 3 bases from V and 1 base from J, leaving 15 bases between. This CDR3 comprises 16 residues. Germline CDR1 is SGHRS and CDR2 is YFSETQ. For the CDR3, the DNA is TGCGCCAGCAGCTGGGGGGACAGCGAAGGCACAGATACGCAGTATTTT. As protein: CASSWGDSEGTDTQYF.